This is a list of T cell receptor beta chains from one sample in a study of patients and donors after allogeneic stem cell transplantation. Each CDR3 protein is one row after TCRdb ran MiXCR on the RT-PCR reads. The table has about 88,000 distinct CDR3 sequences, 40% to 60% seen once. Sequenced input: blood, either unsorted or a sorted T cell fraction (not recorded which). These receptors all stem from a human donor who was either an allogeneic HSCT recipient or a stem cell or donor lymphocyte infusion donor (not recorded which). It is not recorded whose cells these are; they may come from a transplant donor. CDR3s include the opening cysteine and the closing phenylalanine or tryptophan. Fields, in order: J gene, D gene, V gene, clone size, CDR3 DNA, CDR3 protein. The D gene is left open where the match is weak. Clone sizes are given selectively: once, few, many, or a class where the clone is expanded.

J: TRBJ2-3; D: NA; V: TRBV29-1; size: NA; DNA: TGCAGCGTGGGGGATACGCAGTATTTT; CDR3: CSVGDTQYF
J: TRBJ1-5; D: NA; V: TRBV28; size: few; DNA: TGTGCCAGCGTGGGGCCCGGCAATCAGCCCCAGCATTTT; CDR3: CASVGPGNQPQHF
J: TRBJ1-2; D: TRBD1; V: TRBV4-2; size: NA; DNA: TGTGCCAGCAGCTGGACAGGAAATAACTATGGCTACACCTTC; CDR3: CASSWTGNNYGYTF
J: TRBJ1-2; D: NA; V: TRBV28; size: NA; DNA: TGTGCCAGCAGTCCAGTGGTGGGGGGGTATGGCTACACCTTC; CDR3: CASSPVVGGYGYTF
J: TRBJ1-1; D: NA; V: TRBV28; size: NA; DNA: TGTGCCAGCAGTCCCGTCCCCTTAAAGGCTTTCTTT; CDR3: CASSPVPLKAFF
J: TRBJ1-1; D: NA; V: TRBV4-1; size: few; DNA: TGCGCCAGCAGCCAAGGAGGGATGAACACTGAAGCTTTCTTT; CDR3: CASSQGGMNTEAFF
J: TRBJ1-2; D: TRBD1; V: TRBV11-1; size: NA; DNA: TGTGCCAGCAGCCAGGACAGGGATGGGATCTGCTACACCTTC; CDR3: CASSQDRDGICYTF
J: TRBJ1-1; D: NA; V: TRBV19; size: NA; DNA: TGTGCCAGTAGCGCGGGGGGAAGTAGCACTGAAGCTTTCTTT; CDR3: CASSAGGSSTEAFF
J: TRBJ2-1; D: NA; V: TRBV7-4; size: NA; DNA: TGTGCCAGCAGCTTAGGTATTTGTCGTCAGGATGAGCAGTTCTTC; CDR3: CASSLGICRQDEQFF
J: TRBJ1-2; D: NA; V: TRBV4-3; size: few; DNA: TGCGCCAGCAGCCAAGCAAATGAAGGGCCCAACTATGGCTACACCTTC; CDR3: CASSQANEGPNYGYTF
J: TRBJ2-1; D: NA; V: TRBV3-1; size: NA; DNA: TGTGCCAGCAGCCAAGTTCTACGAACTAGGTACAATGAGCAGTTCTTC; CDR3: CASSQVLRTRYNEQFF
J: TRBJ1-6; D: TRBD1; V: TRBV28; size: few; DNA: TGTGCCAGCCGGACAGGATTTATTTCACCCCTCCACTTT; CDR3: CASRTGFISPLHF
J: TRBJ1-2; D: NA; V: TRBV20-1; size: NA; DNA: TGCAGTGCTCGGACGGGGGGAGAGGGCTACACCTTC; CDR3: CSARTGGEGYTF
J: TRBJ1-2; D: NA; V: TRBV4-3; size: few; DNA: TGCGCCAGCAGCCAAGAAATCCCTCATTCCACCCGGTATGGCTACACCTTC; CDR3: CASSQEIPHSTRYGYTF
J: TRBJ1-2; D: NA; V: TRBV12-3/TRBV12-4; size: NA; DNA: TGTGCCAGCAGTTACAGTGGACAGTTCTATGGCTACACCTTC; CDR3: CASSYSGQFYGYTF
J: TRBJ1-2; D: NA; V: TRBV6-5; size: many; DNA: TGTGCCAGCAGGTCAAAGGGCTTCAGCTACACCTTC; CDR3: CASRSKGFSYTF
J: TRBJ1-5; D: NA; V: TRBV4-1; size: NA; DNA: TGCGCCAGCAGACTACACTGGGAGGGGGAACAGCCCCAGCATTTT; CDR3: CASRLHWEGEQPQHF
J: TRBJ1-2; D: NA; V: TRBV6-2/TRBV6-3; size: NA; DNA: TGTGCCAGCAGTTTTTCTCGGGGATATCTGGACTATGGCTACACCTTC; CDR3: CASSFSRGYLDYGYTF
J: TRBJ1-5; D: NA; V: TRBV4-3; size: few; DNA: TGCGCCAGCAGCCAAGGCGACAGCCCCAATCAGCCCCAGCATTTT; CDR3: CASSQGDSPNQPQHF
J: TRBJ2-2; D: TRBD2; V: TRBV10-3; size: NA; DNA: TGTGCCATCAGTGAGTGGAGCGGGGCCAGCACCGGGGAGCTGTTTTTT; CDR3: CAISEWSGASTGELFF
J: TRBJ2-1; D: TRBD2; V: TRBV12-3/TRBV12-4; size: NA; DNA: TGTGCCAGCAGTTTCCGGGAGGGCCCGGGTGAGCAGTTCTTC; CDR3: CASSFREGPGEQFF
J: TRBJ1-1; D: NA; V: TRBV29-1; size: NA; DNA: TGCAGCGTTGCCAAGTCCGGGGTTGACCCTGAAGCTTTCTTT; CDR3: CSVAKSGVDPEAFF
J: TRBJ1-4; D: TRBD1; V: TRBV28; size: NA; DNA: TGTGCCAGCAGCCCCCAGGGACAGGGAAATGAAAAACTGTTTTTT; CDR3: CASSPQGQGNEKLFF
J: TRBJ1-1; D: NA; V: TRBV2; size: NA; DNA: TGTGCCAGCAGTGAAGCCGCGAGGAAGAGCACTGAAGCTTTCTTT; CDR3: CASSEAARKSTEAFF
J: TRBJ2-4; D: NA; V: TRBV28; size: NA; DNA: TGTGCCAGCAGTGGGGTTTCCTTCACAGCCAAAAACATTCAGTACTTC; CDR3: CASSGVSFTAKNIQYF
J: TRBJ2-7; D: TRBD1; V: TRBV9; size: NA; DNA: TGTGCCAGCAGCGTAGCACAGGGGGCCTACGAGCAGTACTTC; CDR3: CASSVAQGAYEQYF
J: TRBJ1-5; D: NA; V: TRBV30; size: NA; DNA: TGTGCCTGGAGTGTAAAGGGGGGCAATCAGCCCCAGCATTTT; CDR3: CAWSVKGGNQPQHF
J: TRBJ1-2; D: NA; V: TRBV7-2; size: few; DNA: TGTGCCAGCAGCTTGGGGGATGGCTACACCTTC; CDR3: CASSLGDGYTF
J: TRBJ1-2; D: TRBD1; V: TRBV20-1; size: few; DNA: TGCAGTGCTACGGGACAGGGATATGGCTACACCTTC; CDR3: CSATGQGYGYTF